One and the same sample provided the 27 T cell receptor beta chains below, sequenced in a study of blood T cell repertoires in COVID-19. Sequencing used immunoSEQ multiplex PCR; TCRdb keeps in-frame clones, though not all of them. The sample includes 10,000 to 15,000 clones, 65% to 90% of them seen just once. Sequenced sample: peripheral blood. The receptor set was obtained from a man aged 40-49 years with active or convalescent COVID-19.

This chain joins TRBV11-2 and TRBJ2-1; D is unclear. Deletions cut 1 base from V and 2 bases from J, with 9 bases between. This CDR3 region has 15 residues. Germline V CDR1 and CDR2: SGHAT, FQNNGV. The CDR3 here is CASSLVGAPYNEQFF. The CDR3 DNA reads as TGTGCCAGCAGCTTAGTTGGAGCCCCCTACAATGAGCAGTTCTTC.

The CDR3 coding sequence is TGTGCCAGCAGCCAAGATTGGAGGGATGAGCAGTTCTTC. It codes for CASSQDWRDEQFF. This chain joins TRBV3-1 (or the pseudogene TRBV3-2) and TRBJ2-1; a weak D match, TRBD2 (6 bases). V was cut by 0 bases and J by 8 bases, with 8 bases left in between. Germline CDR1 reads LGHDT; CDR2 reads YNNKEL (reference sequence). The CDR3 has 13 residues.

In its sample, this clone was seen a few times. CDR3 protein: CASKTSGNYEQFF. CDR3 nucleotide sequence: TGTGCCAGCAAGACTAGCGGGAACTATGAGCAGTTCTTC. V gene TRBV25-1 combines with J gene TRBJ2-1; 11 bases fit TRBD2. This CDR3 is built from 13 residues. Germline V lookup: CDR1 MGHDK, CDR2 SYGVNS. V lost 7 bases, J lost 8 bases, and 4 bases stayed unmatched.

The CDR3 DNA follows: TGTGCCAGCGCCCCTAATTTCGGGAGCTCCTACAATGAGCAGTTCTTC. It codes for CASAPNFGSSYNEQFF. This chain connects TRBV11-3 to TRBJ2-1; tentative D call: TRBD2 (6 bases). Germline lookup yields CDR1 SGHNT and CDR2 YENEEA. Trimming removed 8 bases from V and 0 bases from J, with 17 bases in between. CDR3 length equals 16 residues.

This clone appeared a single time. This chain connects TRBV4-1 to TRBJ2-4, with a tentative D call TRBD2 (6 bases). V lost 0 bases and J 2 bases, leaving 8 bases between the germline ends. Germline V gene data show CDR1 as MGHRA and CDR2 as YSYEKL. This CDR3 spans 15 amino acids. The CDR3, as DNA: TGCGCCAGCAGCCAAGAACGGGGGACCAAAAACATTCAGTACTTC. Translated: CASSQERGTKNIQYF.

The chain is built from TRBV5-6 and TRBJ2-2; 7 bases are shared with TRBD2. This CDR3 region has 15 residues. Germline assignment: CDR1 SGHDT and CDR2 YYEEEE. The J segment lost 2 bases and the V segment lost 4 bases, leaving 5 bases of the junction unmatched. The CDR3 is CASSRWDYNTGELFF. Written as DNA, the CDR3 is TGTGCCAGCAGCCGATGGGACTACAACACCGGGGAGCTGTTTTTT.

The CDR3 here is CASSHLLAGGPNEQFF. In DNA, the CDR3 is TGCGCCAGCAGCCATTTACTAGCGGGGGGTCCCAATGAGCAGTTCTTC. V gene TRBV4-3 combines with J gene TRBJ2-1; the match to TRBD2 covers 12 bases. The CDR3 contains 16 residues. V dropped 3 bases and J dropped 6; count of bases not matched to a gene: 6. Germline V CDR1 and CDR2: LGHNA, YSLEER.

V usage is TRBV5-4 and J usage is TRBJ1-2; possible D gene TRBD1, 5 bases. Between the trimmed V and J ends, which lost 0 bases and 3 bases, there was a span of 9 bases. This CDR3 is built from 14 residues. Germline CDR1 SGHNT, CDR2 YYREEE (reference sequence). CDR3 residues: CASSLVGRDYGYTF. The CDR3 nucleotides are TGTGCCAGCAGCTTGGTTGGCAGGGACTATGGCTACACCTTC. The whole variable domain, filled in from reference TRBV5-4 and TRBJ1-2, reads ETGVTQSPTHLIKTRGQQVTLRCSSQSGHNTVSWYQQALGQGPQFIFQYYREEENGRGNFPPRFSGLQFPNYSSELNVNALELDDSALYLCASSLVGRDYGYTFGSGTRLTVV.

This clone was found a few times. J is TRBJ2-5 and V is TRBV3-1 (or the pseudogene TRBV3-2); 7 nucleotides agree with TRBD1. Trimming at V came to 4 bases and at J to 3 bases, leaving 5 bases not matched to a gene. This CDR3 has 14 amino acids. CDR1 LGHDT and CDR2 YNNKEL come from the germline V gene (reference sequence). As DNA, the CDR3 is TGTGCCAGCAGCCCTTCCGGGACAGAAGAGACCCAGTACTTC. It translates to CASSPSGTEETQYF.

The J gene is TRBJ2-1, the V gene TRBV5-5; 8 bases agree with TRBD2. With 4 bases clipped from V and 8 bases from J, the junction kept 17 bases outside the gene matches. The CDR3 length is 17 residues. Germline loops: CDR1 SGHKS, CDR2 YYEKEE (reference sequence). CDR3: CASSPSYLAGRYDEQFF. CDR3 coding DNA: TGTGCCAGCAGCCCGTCTTATTTAGCGGGGCGGTACGATGAGCAGTTCTTC.

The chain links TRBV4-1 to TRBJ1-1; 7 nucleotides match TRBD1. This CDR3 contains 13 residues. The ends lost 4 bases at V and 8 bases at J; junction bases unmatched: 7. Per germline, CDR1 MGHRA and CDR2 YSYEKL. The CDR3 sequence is CASSPRDREEAFF. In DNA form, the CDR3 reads TGCGCCAGCAGCCCACGAGACAGGGAAGAAGCTTTCTTT.

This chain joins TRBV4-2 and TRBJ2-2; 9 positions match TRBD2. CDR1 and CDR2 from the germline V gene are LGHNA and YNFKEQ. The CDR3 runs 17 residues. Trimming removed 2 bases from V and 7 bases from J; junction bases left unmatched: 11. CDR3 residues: CASSQTQSGRQGGELFF. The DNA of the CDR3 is TGTGCCAGCAGCCAAACCCAGAGCGGGAGGCAGGGCGGGGAGCTGTTTTTT.

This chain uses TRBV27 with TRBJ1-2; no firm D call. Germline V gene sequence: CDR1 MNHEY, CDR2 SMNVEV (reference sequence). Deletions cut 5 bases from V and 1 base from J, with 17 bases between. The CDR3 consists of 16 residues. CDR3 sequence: CASSPRRELLNYGYTF. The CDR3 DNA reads TGTGCCAGCAGTCCTAGGAGGGAGCTTCTTAACTATGGCTACACCTTC.

CDR3 amino acids: CASSIGQGESPLHF. In nucleotides, the CDR3 is TGTGCCAGTAGTATAGGGCAGGGTGAATCACCCCTCCACTTT. The chain employs TRBV19 and TRBJ1-6; TRBD1 might be the D (5 bases). This CDR3 spans 14 amino acids. V lost 1 base and J lost 10, with 11 bases in between. CDR1 LNHDA and CDR2 SQIVND come from the germline V gene (reference sequence).

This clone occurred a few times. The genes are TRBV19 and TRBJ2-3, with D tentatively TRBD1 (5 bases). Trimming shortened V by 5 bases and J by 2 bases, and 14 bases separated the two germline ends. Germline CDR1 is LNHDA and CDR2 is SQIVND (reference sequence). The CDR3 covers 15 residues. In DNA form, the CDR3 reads TGTGCCAGTAGTTTAGCCGCAGGGCTCACAGATACGCAGTATTTT. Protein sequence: CASSLAAGLTDTQYF.

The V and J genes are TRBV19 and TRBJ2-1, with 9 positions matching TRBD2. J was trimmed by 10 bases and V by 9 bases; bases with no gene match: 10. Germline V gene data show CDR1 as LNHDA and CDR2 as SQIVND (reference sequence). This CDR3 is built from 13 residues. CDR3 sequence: CASGTSLGGEQFF. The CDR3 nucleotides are TGTGCCAGCGGGACTAGCCTTGGGGGGGAGCAGTTCTTC.

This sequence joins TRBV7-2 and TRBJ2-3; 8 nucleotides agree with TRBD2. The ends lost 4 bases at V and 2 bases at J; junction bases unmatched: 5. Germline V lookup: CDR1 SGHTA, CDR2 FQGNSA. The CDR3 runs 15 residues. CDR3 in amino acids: CASSSRGGDTDTQYF. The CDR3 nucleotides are TGTGCCAGCAGCTCACGGGGGGGGGACACAGATACGCAGTATTTT.

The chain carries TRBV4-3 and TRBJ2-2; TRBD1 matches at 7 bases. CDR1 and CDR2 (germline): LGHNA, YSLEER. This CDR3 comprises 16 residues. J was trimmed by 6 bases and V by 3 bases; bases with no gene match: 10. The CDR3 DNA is TGCGCCAGCAGCCAGGAAGGGGGACAGTGGGCCGGGGAGCTGTTTTTT. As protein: CASSQEGGQWAGELFF.

The CDR3 DNA sequence: TGTGCCAGCAGTTTATACCACAGGGAAGATACGCAGTATTTT. Residues: CASSLYHREDTQYF. J is TRBJ2-3 and V is TRBV28; TRBD1 is a possible D gene (6 bases). V lost 1 base, J lost 5 bases, and 10 bases lay in between. CDR3 length: 14 amino acids. CDR1 is MDHEN, CDR2 SYDVKM, per germline.

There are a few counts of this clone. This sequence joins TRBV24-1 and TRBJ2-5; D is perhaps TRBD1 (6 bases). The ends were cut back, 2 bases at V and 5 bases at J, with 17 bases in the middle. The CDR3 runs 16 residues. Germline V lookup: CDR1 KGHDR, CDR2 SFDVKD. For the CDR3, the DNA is TGTGCCACCAGTGATTCCAGGACAGTGGGCAGGGAGACCCAGTACTTC. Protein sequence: CATSDSRTVGRETQYF.

CDR3 loop: CASSFQGTTGELFF. Written as DNA, the CDR3 is TGTGCCAGCAGCTTTCAGGGTACCACCGGGGAGCTGTTTTTT. The V and J genes are TRBV5-6 and TRBJ2-2; TRBD1 is a possible D gene (5 bases). The V gene lost 2 bases and the J gene lost 4 bases, with 9 bases spanning the gap. This CDR3 contains 14 residues. Looked up from germline, CDR1 is SGHDT and CDR2 is YYEEEE.

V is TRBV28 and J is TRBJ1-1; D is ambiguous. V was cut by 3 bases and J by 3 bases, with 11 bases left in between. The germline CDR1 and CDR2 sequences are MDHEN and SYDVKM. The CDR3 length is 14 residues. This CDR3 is CASSFEADYTEAFF. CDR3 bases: TGTGCCAGCAGTTTTGAGGCGGATTACACTGAAGCTTTCTTT.

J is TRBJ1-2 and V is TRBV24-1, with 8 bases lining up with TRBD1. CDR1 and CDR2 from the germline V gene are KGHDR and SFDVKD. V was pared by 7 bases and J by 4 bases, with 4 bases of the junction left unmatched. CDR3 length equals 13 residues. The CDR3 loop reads CATSPGQAYGYTF. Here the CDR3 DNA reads TGTGCCACCAGCCCGGGACAGGCCTATGGCTACACCTTC.

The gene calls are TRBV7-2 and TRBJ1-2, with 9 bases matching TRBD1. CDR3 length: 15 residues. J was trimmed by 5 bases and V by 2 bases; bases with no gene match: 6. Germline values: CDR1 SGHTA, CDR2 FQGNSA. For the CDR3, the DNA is TGTGCCAGCAGCTTATCGGGACAGGGAGCTTATGGCTACACCTTC. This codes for CASSLSGQGAYGYTF.

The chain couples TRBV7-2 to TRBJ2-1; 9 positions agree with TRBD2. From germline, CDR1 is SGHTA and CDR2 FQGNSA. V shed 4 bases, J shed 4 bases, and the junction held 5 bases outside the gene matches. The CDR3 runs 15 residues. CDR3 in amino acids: CASSYSGSLYNEQFF. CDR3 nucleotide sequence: TGTGCCAGCAGCTATAGCGGGAGTCTGTACAATGAGCAGTTCTTC.

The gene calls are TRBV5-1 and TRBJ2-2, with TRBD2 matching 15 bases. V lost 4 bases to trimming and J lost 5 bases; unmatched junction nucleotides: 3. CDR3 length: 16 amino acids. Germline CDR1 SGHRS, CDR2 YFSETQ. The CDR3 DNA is TGCGCCAGCAGCCCCGGACTAGCGGGAGGGACCGGGGAGCTGTTTTTT. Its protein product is CASSPGLAGGTGELFF.

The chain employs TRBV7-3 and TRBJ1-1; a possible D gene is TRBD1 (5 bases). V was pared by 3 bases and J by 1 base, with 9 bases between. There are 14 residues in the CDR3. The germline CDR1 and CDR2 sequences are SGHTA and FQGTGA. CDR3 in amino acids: CASSFNGGNTEAFF. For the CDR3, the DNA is TGTGCCAGCAGCTTTAACGGGGGGAACACTGAAGCTTTCTTT.